The rows below give T cell receptor beta chains drawn from one sample of a study of PD-L1 blockade in urothelial cancer. The data were produced by immunoSEQ multiplex PCR, yet TCRdb's version contains in-frame clones alone and is incomplete. The sample has tens of thousands of clones, 85% to 90% seen once. The input for sequencing was PBMCs, taken around atezolizumab (anti-PD-L1) treatment. All receptors derive from a man between 65 and 85 years old with urothelial cancer. Each CDR3 is given with its conserved first and last residue. Each record gives: D gene, V gene, clone size, J gene, CDR3 length, CDR3 protein, CDR3 DNA. The D gene is left open where the match is weak. Not every row has a clone size; where given, it reads once, few, many or a size class.

D: TRBD1; V: TRBV7-6; size: -; J: TRBJ1-1; length: 16; CDR3: CASSSATGMENTEAFF; DNA: TGTGCCAGCAGCTCCGCGACAGGGATGGAAAACACTGAAGCTTTCTTT
D: -; V: TRBV9; size: -; J: TRBJ2-2; length: 16; CDR3: CASSVGGGRSTGELFF; DNA: TGTGCCAGCAGCGTAGGTGGAGGACGGTCCACCGGGGAGCTGTTTTTT
D: TRBD2; V: TRBV7-3; size: -; J: TRBJ2-1; length: 15; CDR3: CASSPGAGGGNEQFF; DNA: TGTGCCAGCAGTCCGGGGGCGGGAGGGGGAAATGAGCAGTTCTTC
D: TRBD1; V: TRBV9; size: -; J: TRBJ2-5; length: 15; CDR3: CASSAGTGFSETQYF; DNA: TGTGCCAGCAGTGCCGGGACAGGGTTTAGTGAGACCCAGTACTTC
D: TRBD2; V: TRBV5-4; size: -; J: TRBJ2-2; length: 13; CDR3: CASSWDREGRLFF; DNA: TGTGCCAGCAGCTGGGACCGGGAGGGGCGGTTGTTTTTT
D: TRBD2; V: TRBV6-6; size: -; J: TRBJ2-7; length: 15; CDR3: CASSGTSGSRYEQYF; DNA: TGTGCCAGCAGCGGGACTAGCGGGAGTAGGTACGAGCAGTACTTC
D: TRBD2; V: TRBV5-4; size: once; J: TRBJ2-1; length: 18; CDR3: CASSFGLAVFSSYNEQFF; DNA: TGTGCCAGCAGCTTTGGACTAGCGGTGTTTAGCTCCTACAATGAGCAGTTCTTC
D: TRBD2; V: TRBV5-8; size: -; J: TRBJ2-3; length: 16; CDR3: CASSFRLAGGLDTQYF; DNA: TGTGCCAGCAGCTTCCGACTAGCGGGAGGGCTTGATACGCAGTATTTT
D: -; V: TRBV7-6; size: -; J: TRBJ1-2; length: 13; CDR3: CASSLGGDYGYTF; DNA: TGTGCCAGCAGCTTAGGCGGGGACTATGGCTACACCTTC
D: -; V: TRBV29-1; size: -; J: TRBJ1-1; length: 11; CDR3: CSAQGKTEAFF; DNA: TGCAGCGCACAGGGTAAGACTGAAGCTTTCTTT
D: -; V: TRBV7-3; size: medium-sized; J: TRBJ2-1; length: 15; CDR3: CASSLSASSYNEQFF; DNA: TGTGCCAGCAGCCTTAGCGCGAGCTCCTACAATGAGCAGTTCTTC
D: TRBD2; V: TRBV7-2; size: -; J: TRBJ2-7; length: 15; CDR3: CASSLAASGSSEQYF; DNA: TGTGCCAGCAGCTTAGCCGCTAGCGGGAGTTCCGAGCAGTACTTC
D: TRBD1; V: TRBV10-3; size: -; J: TRBJ1-1; length: 15; CDR3: CAISDKGTANTEAFF; DNA: TGTGCCATCAGTGACAAGGGGACAGCGAACACTGAAGCTTTCTTT
D: TRBD2; V: TRBV9; size: -; J: TRBJ2-3; length: 16; CDR3: CASSVDGLAGTDTQYF; DNA: TGTGCCAGCAGCGTAGATGGACTAGCGGGAACAGATACGCAGTATTTT
D: -; V: TRBV2; size: -; J: TRBJ2-7; length: 14; CDR3: CASGGGRSSYEQYF; DNA: TGTGCCAGCGGGGGGGGCAGGAGCTCCTACGAGCAGTACTTC
D: TRBD2; V: TRBV27; size: -; J: TRBJ2-1; length: 15; CDR3: CASSFASGSSNEQFF; DNA: TGTGCCAGCAGTTTCGCCAGCGGGAGTAGTAATGAGCAGTTCTTC
D: TRBD1; V: TRBV6-5; size: few; J: TRBJ2-5; length: 15; CDR3: CASRPGTGVVETQYF; DNA: TGTGCCAGCAGACCCGGGACAGGGGTGGTGGAGACCCAGTACTTC
D: TRBD1; V: TRBV7-3; size: once; J: TRBJ1-1; length: 19; CDR3: CASSLTPGGELPMNTEAFF; DNA: TGTGCCAGCAGCTTAACCCCAGGGGGTGAACTCCCGATGAACACTGAAGCTTTCTTT
D: TRBD2; V: TRBV19; size: -; J: TRBJ2-7; length: 14; CDR3: CASSFLAGGDEQYF; DNA: TGTGCCAGTAGTTTCTTAGCGGGAGGTGACGAGCAGTACTTC
D: -; V: TRBV11-2; size: -; J: TRBJ2-1; length: 12; CDR3: CASSLDRNEQFF; DNA: TGTGCCAGCAGCTTAGACAGGAATGAGCAGTTCTTC
D: TRBD1; V: TRBV7-9; size: -; J: TRBJ1-1; length: 15; CDR3: CASSPGGIGTAEAFF; DNA: TGTGCCAGCAGTCCTGGTGGTATCGGGACAGCTGAAGCTTTCTTT
D: TRBD1; V: TRBV7-3; size: -; J: TRBJ2-3; length: 13; CDR3: CASSPGQGRYAYF; DNA: TGTGCCAGCAGCCCGGGACAGGGTAGATACGCGTATTTT
D: -; V: TRBV5-1; size: -; J: TRBJ2-1; length: 15; CDR3: CASSLGRLRGNEQFF; DNA: TGCGCCAGCAGCTTGGGTCGGCTCAGGGGCAATGAGCAGTTCTTC
D: TRBD2; V: TRBV7-3; size: -; J: TRBJ2-1; length: 15; CDR3: CASSLSSGSFNEQFF; DNA: TGTGCCAGCAGCTTAAGTAGCGGGAGCTTCAATGAGCAGTTCTTC
D: -; V: TRBV6-1; size: -; J: TRBJ1-5; length: 15; CDR3: CASSDGQASNQPQHF; DNA: TGTGCCAGCAGTGATGGACAAGCAAGCAATCAGCCCCAGCATTTT
D: -; V: TRBV7-6; size: -; J: TRBJ2-7; length: 12; CDR3: CASSSTEREQYF; DNA: TGTGCCAGCAGCTCTACCGAACGCGAGCAGTACTTC
D: -; V: TRBV7-2; size: -; J: TRBJ2-7; length: 14; CDR3: CASSSDLGVNEQYF; DNA: TGTGCCAGCAGCTCGGATCTGGGAGTAAACGAGCAGTACTTC
D: -; V: TRBV27; size: once; J: TRBJ2-7; length: 16; CDR3: CASSLSAGTRTYEQYF; DNA: TGTGCCAGCAGTTTATCTGCCGGGACAAGGACCTACGAGCAGTACTTC
D: TRBD2; V: TRBV28; size: once; J: TRBJ2-3; length: 19; CDR3: CASSFSGLAGGPRTDTQYF; DNA: TGTGCCAGCAGTTTCTCCGGACTAGCGGGAGGGCCACGCACAGATACGCAGTATTTT
D: -; V: TRBV28; size: -; J: TRBJ1-5; length: 15; CDR3: CASSFPDTSGQPQHF; DNA: TGTGCCAGCAGTTTCCCTGACACCTCGGGGCAGCCCCAGCATTTT
D: TRBD1; V: TRBV19; size: -; J: TRBJ1-1; length: 15; CDR3: CASSIPGTGGTEAFF; DNA: TGTGCCAGTAGTATACCCGGGACAGGGGGCACTGAAGCTTTCTTT
D: -; V: TRBV7-8; size: -; J: TRBJ2-2; length: 20; CDR3: CASSSPGPQLGGAGTGELFF; DNA: TGTGCCAGCAGCTCTCCGGGACCGCAACTGGGCGGGGCGGGCACCGGGGAGCTGTTTTTT
D: TRBD1; V: TRBV5-4; size: -; J: TRBJ2-7; length: 15; CDR3: CASSPTGGAHYEQYF; DNA: TGTGCCAGCAGCCCCACAGGGGGCGCACACTACGAGCAGTACTTC
D: -; V: TRBV19; size: -; J: TRBJ2-6; length: 15; CDR3: CASSIQDSGANVLTF; DNA: TGTGCCAGTAGTATTCAGGACTCTGGGGCCAACGTCCTGACTTTC
D: -; V: TRBV28; size: -; J: TRBJ1-4; length: 12; CDR3: CAGGRTNEKLFF; DNA: TGTGCCGGGGGCAGGACTAATGAAAAACTGTTTTTT
D: -; V: TRBV11-1; size: -; J: TRBJ1-1; length: 15; CDR3: CASSSRGAMNTEAFF; DNA: TGTGCCAGCAGCTCCCGTGGAGCTATGAACACTGAAGCTTTCTTT
D: -; V: TRBV11-3; size: -; J: TRBJ2-5; length: 15; CDR3: CASSLATGGDETQYF; DNA: TGTGCCAGCAGCTTGGCGACAGGTGGGGACGAGACCCAGTACTTC
D: -; V: TRBV28; size: -; J: TRBJ2-1; length: 17; CDR3: CASSLSGSGSSYNEQFF; DNA: TGTGCCAGCAGTTTATCAGGATCCGGAAGCTCCTACAATGAGCAGTTCTTC
D: -; V: TRBV28; size: -; J: TRBJ2-5; length: 15; CDR3: CASSFKGAYQETQYF; DNA: TGTGCCAGCAGTTTTAAAGGGGCGTACCAAGAGACCCAGTACTTC
D: TRBD1; V: TRBV9; size: -; J: TRBJ1-1; length: 18; CDR3: CASSVAPAGGSGNTEAFF; DNA: TGTGCCAGCAGCGTAGCTCCCGCAGGGGGCTCTGGGAACACTGAAGCTTTCTTT
D: -; V: TRBV7-3; size: -; J: TRBJ2-3; length: 15; CDR3: CASSSDRTSTDTQYF; DNA: TGTGCCAGCAGCTCGGACAGAACTAGCACAGATACGCAGTATTTT
D: -; V: TRBV6-1; size: -; J: TRBJ2-1; length: 15; CDR3: CASSDGGASYNEQFF; DNA: TGTGCCAGCAGTGATGGGGGCGCCTCCTACAATGAGCAGTTCTTC
D: -; V: TRBV15; size: -; J: TRBJ2-2; length: 17; CDR3: CATSRDPMAPNTGELFF; DNA: TGTGCCACCAGCAGAGATCCCATGGCCCCGAACACCGGGGAGCTGTTTTTT
D: -; V: TRBV28; size: few; J: TRBJ1-1; length: 12; CDR3: CASSLNRVEAFF; DNA: TGTGCCAGCAGTTTGAACAGGGTCGAAGCTTTCTTT
D: -; V: TRBV18; size: -; J: TRBJ2-4; length: 15; CDR3: CASSPSLTAKNIQYF; DNA: TGTGCCAGCTCACCGAGTCTTACAGCCAAAAACATTCAGTACTTC
D: TRBD1; V: TRBV5-1; size: -; J: TRBJ1-1; length: 16; CDR3: CASSLTQGAGNTEAFF; DNA: TGCGCCAGCAGCTTAACCCAGGGGGCCGGGAACACTGAAGCTTTCTTT